Listed here is a single TCR beta chain. Its antigen specificity is not known. Nothing much larger sits one base from this clone, and base qualities are not available. This sample was taken from a study of long-term antiretroviral therapy in people with HIV (dated 2022 in TCRdb). Concerning the study at large: The earliest samples were collected roughly a decade before the 2015 WHO recommendation for immediate ART, at a time when ART was usually postponed until CD4 counts fell. Eleven of the 30 participants with HIV were female. A total of 150 to 200 cryopreserved PBMC samples came from 30 or so adults with confirmed HIV infection and were collected serially over a mean of approximately six years (range 1-12). No cross-contamination during QIAcube processing was seen in test extractions of a monoclonal T-cell line run alongside a few dozen polyclonal samples. Whether ART initiation and durable HIV suppression were associated with changes in peripheral blood TRB repertoire composition and diversity was tested in a retrospective serial study.

The junction shows trimming of 0 bases on V and 1 base on J, plus 10 bases between the germline ends. CDR1 and CDR2, per the germline V gene, are SGHAT and FQNNGV. The CDR3 spans 15 residues, from the cysteine through the phenylalanine. Just CDR3 DNA is preserved here, 45 bases in frame from base 1. Broader findings and caveats from the paper: Samples dated from the mid-2000s to the late 2010s, and the ART regimens used may be less effective than current ones. Inferences about post-ART repertoire changes were limited because no data were available on ART adherence, viral resistance or therapy changes. ART initiation was associated with a significant increase in TRB diversity, but diversity stayed significantly below transplant donor controls even after long-term ART. At every time point, the repertoire was dominated by expanded TRB clones first identified before ART initiation, although this dominance fluctuated and, in many PLHIV, declined after ART. Because cell numbers in pre-ART samples were limited, unsorted PBMC were profiled instead of sorted CD4+ and CD8+ T cells. Because PBMC availability was limited, only the TCR beta chain was sequenced, with no alpha chain pairing. Compared with controls, HIV repertoires had narrower CDR3 length ranges, and the network structure pointed to an antigen-experienced repertoire that shifted only slightly toward naive after ART.

To be included, a participant needed at least one PBMC sample from before ART initiation plus at least two post-ART samples. Every participant with HIV received treatment in the United States of America. Before DNA extraction, cryopreserved samples containing roughly 0.9-11 million PBMC were thawed and washed. At the time of the earliest PBMC sample, participants with HIV were aged between roughly 20 and 54 years. Per participant, PBMC samples came from 1-4 timepoints prior to ART initiation and 2-8 timepoints following ART initiation, for a median of 7 samples. Serial HIV viral load, CD4+ T-cell count, ART history and demographic data were obtained for every participant. Using a Qiagen kit on a QIAcube, genomic DNA was extracted from unsorted PBMC, with samples processed in batches of 12. The immunoSEQ hsTCRB v3.0 assay was used at survey level resolution to sequence the TRB variable region. TRB sequencing targeted a depth of about 35,000-50,000 T-cell genomes per sample. TRB libraries were pooled and sequenced on an Illumina MiSeq using a v3 150-cycle kit. Per the authors' processing: Repertoire analysis was performed in R inside a reproducible Nextflow workflow that covered QC, data transformation and analysis. LymphoSeq2, an R package for exploring AIRR-Seq data, was used to implement the custom analyses. A few samples yielding fewer than 5000 total TRB sequences were excluded, leaving over 150 analyzed HIV repertoires. Among the approximately 180 HIV repertoires that were kept, roughly 58 were collected before ART initiation and some 130 were collected after ART initiation. Each repertoire was downsampled to 5000 TRB nucleotide sequences, and summary statistics were averaged across 100 downsampling iterations. Only TRB sequences with CDR3 regions of at least seven amino acids were retained for analysis. A Shannon entropy-derived clonality score and the Gini coefficient were used to measure diversity. In the repertoire networks, any two of the top 5000 CDR3 amino acid sequences were connected whenever the two sequences differed by an edit distance of one. For TRB CDR3 amino acid sequences, antigen specificity groups and MHC restriction were predicted with GLIPH2. To flag known associations with CMV, EBV, HIV or tissue antigens, CDR3 amino acid sequences were compared against VDJdb and McPAS-TCR. Pre-ART, post-ART and control groups were compared with Wilcoxon signed-rank tests and Holm-Bonferroni correction. What TCRdb holds here is the immuneACCESS table cut down to in-frame rearrangements. Part of the clones is not present; checked against another copy, under half of the missing clones reflect an unresolved V gene, and the others are unexplained. V and J calls and clone size are copied from that table; D and trimming were computed from the DNA. The sample records tens of thousands of clones, approximately 86% of which are singletons. The ten largest account for roughly 7% of the sample.

This sample comprised unsorted PBMCs, obtained about 5 years before starting antiretroviral therapy. This receptor chain uses TRBV11-2 and TRBJ2-7; the D gene identity is not certain. The sequence came from a man aged 45 to 65 with HIV. At the DNA level, the sequence is TGTGCCAGCAGCTTAGACACTGTAATGTCCTACGAGCAGTACTTC. Translation gives CASSLDTVMSYEQYF.